This T cell receptor (beta chain) is from a study of T cells after yellow fever vaccination. TCRdb called the 5' RACE reads again in MiXCR, with one record for every CDR3 protein. The sample lists about 310,000 distinct CDR3 sequences; 3.6% were seen once. CDR1 SGDLS and CDR2 YYNGEE come from the germline V gene. V lost 0 bases, J lost 2 bases, and 12 bases lay in between. The CDR3 consists of 15 residues. This sequence joins TRBV9 and TRBJ2-7; D perhaps matches TRBD2 (7 bases). The receptor was derived from a man aged 18 to 29 who received the YFV17D yellow fever vaccine. Sequencing used PBMCs, obtained on the day of the yellow fever booster vaccination. The CDR3 loop is CASSVGGGGTYEQYF. CDR3 nucleotide sequence: TGTGCCAGCAGCGTAGGGGGGGGCGGAACCTACGAGCAGTACTTC.